This T cell receptor beta chain was captured in a study of T cell responses to AZD1222 COVID-19 vaccine. A word on this clone: Antigen specificity is unknown.

Points from the study as a whole: Most donors were white British, females outnumbered males, and clonal diversity was possibly underestimated. Nearly half of unique spike-specific TCRs reportedly avoided B.1.351 and B.1.1.7 mutated regions.

CDR3 length: 15 residues. Germline values: CDR1 WNHNN, CDR2 SYGVQD (reference sequence). Trimming left V 6 bases short and J 2 bases short, with 13 bases between. Profiling relied on immunoSEQ multiplex PCR, and the TCRdb table lists in-frame clones only, not all of them. The data hold some 120,000 clones, with roughly 82% observed a single time. This receptor was taken from an adult who received the AZD1222 COVID-19 vaccine. Here the sequenced sample was peripheral blood, taken 28 days after the second AZD1222 dose. This chain joins TRBV10-1 and TRBJ1-4; no clear D. The CDR3 sequence is CASSEDGATNEKLFF. The CDR3, as DNA: TGCGCCAGCAGCGAAGACGGAGCTACTAATGAAAAACTGTTTTTT.